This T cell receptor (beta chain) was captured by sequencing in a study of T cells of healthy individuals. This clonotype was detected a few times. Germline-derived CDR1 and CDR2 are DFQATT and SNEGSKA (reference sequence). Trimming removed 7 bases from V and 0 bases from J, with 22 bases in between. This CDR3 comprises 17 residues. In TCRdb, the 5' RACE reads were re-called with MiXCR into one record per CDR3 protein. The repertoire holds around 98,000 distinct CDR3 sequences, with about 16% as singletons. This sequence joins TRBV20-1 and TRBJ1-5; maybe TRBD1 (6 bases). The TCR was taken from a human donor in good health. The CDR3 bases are TGCAGTGGCCGAGGGGGACATGCAGCCTATAGCAATCAGCCCCAGCATTTT. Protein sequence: CSGRGGHAAYSNQPQHF.